The 6 T cell receptor beta chains reported below all come from one sample, sequenced in a study of blood T cell repertoires in COVID-19. Repertoires were generated with immunoSEQ multiplex PCR, while TCRdb's copy carries only in-frame clones and drops some. This table has 200,000 to 250,000 clones, 82% appearing once. Material: peripheral blood. The receptors derive from an elderly woman with active or convalescent COVID-19.

The V gene is TRBV5-4, the J gene TRBJ2-2; 14 bases fit TRBD2. The CDR3 totals 15 residues. Germline lookup yields CDR1 SGHNT and CDR2 YYREEE (reference sequence). Germline trimming cut 6 bases from V and 7 bases from J; bases unmatched to any gene: 5. The DNA of the CDR3 is TGTGCCAGCACGACTAGCGGGAGGGCGAACGGGGAGCTGTTTTTT. It codes for CASTTSGRANGELFF.

The V and J genes are TRBV19 and TRBJ1-2; maybe TRBD1 (5 bases). V dropped 5 bases and J dropped 4 bases, with 14 bases sitting between them. The CDR3 totals 14 residues. Germline CDR1 and CDR2: LNHDA and SQIVND (reference sequence). CDR3 amino acids: CASSPWTRGYGYTF. CDR3 sequence (DNA): TGTGCCAGTAGTCCATGGACAAGGGGCTATGGCTACACCTTC.

The V and J genes are TRBV5-1 and TRBJ2-7, with 9 nucleotides matching TRBD1. Germline V lookup: CDR1 SGHRS, CDR2 YFSETQ. Trimming at V came to 0 bases and at J to 4 bases, leaving 5 bases not matched to a gene. The length of the CDR3 is 15 residues. CDR3 protein: CASSLETGGRYEQYF. CDR3 DNA: TGCGCCAGCAGCTTGGAAACAGGGGGCCGGTACGAGCAGTACTTC. The variable domain in full, with the rest retrieved from reference TRBV5-1 and TRBJ2-7, is KAGVTQTPRYLIKTRGQQVTLSCSPISGHRSVSWYQQTPGQGLQFLFEYFSETQRNKGNFPGRFSGRQFSNSRSEMNVSTLELGDSALYLCASSLETGGRYEQYFGPGTRLTVT.

This clone was picked up one time. The chain recombines TRBV9 with TRBJ2-5, with 8 positions matching TRBD1. The CDR3 covers 14 residues. Trimming cost V 4 bases and J 5 bases; bases outside gene matches: 7. Germline V gene data show CDR1 as SGDLS and CDR2 as YYNGEE. The CDR3 nucleotides read TGTGCCAGCAGCTCCACGGACAGGGTGGAGACCCAGTACTTC. This gives the protein CASSSTDRVETQYF.

The V gene is TRBV5-6, the J gene TRBJ2-1; 12 nucleotides match TRBD1. The CDR3 runs 14 residues. Germline CDR1 reads SGHDT; CDR2 reads YYEEEE. Trimming took 3 bases from V and 9 from J; bases not matched to a gene: 4. CDR3 amino acids: CASSSGQGAGEQFF. The CDR3 DNA reads as TGTGCCAGCAGCTCGGGACAGGGGGCAGGTGAGCAGTTCTTC.

This clone was seen only a few times. The chain combines TRBV7-9 with TRBJ1-5; tentatively, D is TRBD1 (5 bases). The germline V gene encodes CDR1 SEHNR and CDR2 FQNEAQ (reference sequence). The ends were cut back, 1 base at V and 9 bases at J, with 13 bases in the middle. This CDR3 has 14 residues. The DNA of the CDR3 is TGTGCCAGCAGCTTAGAAGGGGTGGTTGCGCCCCAGCATTTT. It yields the protein CASSLEGVVAPQHF.